The 4 T cell receptor beta chains in this list originate from one sample, sequenced in a study of response to subunit inactivated influenza vaccine. One entry per CDR3 protein, called by TCRdb with MiXCR from the RT-PCR reads. The sample includes approximately 500,000 distinct CDR3 sequences, under 30% of them seen just once. These data are also associated with another study on T cells expressing NK-cell markers. According to that study: The authors made TCR beta cDNA libraries by 5'RACE template switching. This switching added a universal primer site and UMIs.

The sample in question was CD4+ T cells sorted from PBMCs, obtained 11 to 12 days after vaccination. These receptors originate from a man between 50 and 59 years old who received an inactivated influenza vaccine.

This clonotype was counted a few times. V usage is TRBV3-1 and J usage is TRBJ1-4; 7 bases are a match to TRBD1. Germline assignment: CDR1 LGHDT and CDR2 YNNKEL (reference sequence). The length of the CDR3 is 15 residues. V dropped 1 base and J dropped 3; count of bases not matched to a gene: 2. CDR3: CASSQGQGSNEKLFF. The CDR3, as DNA: TGTGCCAGCAGCCAAGGACAGGGATCTAATGAAAAACTGTTTTTT. The complete variable domain, with remaining parts taken from reference TRBV3-1 and TRBJ1-4, reads DTAVSQTPKYLVTQMGNDKSIKCEQNLGHDTMYWYKQDSKKFLKIMFSYNNKELIINETVPNRFSPKSPDKAHLNLHINSLELGDSAVYFCASSQGQGSNEKLFFGSGTQLSVL.

The chain links TRBV4-3 to TRBJ2-1; D might be TRBD2 (5 bases). The CDR3 totals 17 residues. CDR1 is LGHNA and CDR2 is YSLEER in the germline V gene. V dropped 4 bases and J dropped 5 bases, with 21 bases sitting between them. The CDR3 reads CASSPSLSRATNNEQFF. The CDR3 coding sequence is TGCGCCAGCAGCCCAAGCCTTTCGCGGGCTACGAACAATGAGCAGTTCTTC.

The chain links TRBV9 to TRBJ2-2; D gene ambiguous. The CDR3 extends over 16 amino acids. V lost 0 bases and J lost 2, with 11 bases in between. CDR1 and CDR2 from the germline V gene are SGDLS and YYNGEE. DNA of the CDR3: TGTGCCAGCAGCGTAGGCCAGAATCGCAACACCGGGGAGCTGTTTTTT. Its protein is CASSVGQNRNTGELFF.

V gene TRBV7-9 combines with J gene TRBJ1-1; D unresolved. V lost 5 bases and J 0 bases, leaving 13 bases between the germline ends. CDR3 length: 15 residues. Germline V gene sequence: CDR1 SEHNR, CDR2 FQNEAQ (reference sequence). DNA of the CDR3: TGTGCCAGCAGCCGAGGTCAGGCTATGAACACTGAAGCTTTCTTT. It encodes CASSRGQAMNTEAFF.